One and the same sample provided the 29 T cell receptor beta chains below, sequenced in a study of regulatory T cells in long-lasting Graves disease. Indicated time point: persistent/refractory GD, antithyroid drugs over 5 years with positive TRAb. There was RNA extracted from PBMCs, and the TCR library was made from it. Library construction for TCR beta used iRepertoire HTBI primers and Arm-PCR of CDR3 regions. Each CDR3 protein is one row after TCRdb ran MiXCR on the multiplex PCR reads. The table includes over 250,000 distinct CDR3 sequences, 20% to 25% detected once. The sequenced sample was peripheral blood mononuclear cells (PBMCs), obtained when the disease was refractory, from a patient treated with antithyroid drugs. The receptors stem from a female donor with Graves disease.

This clonotype was observed at least ten times. This chain connects TRBV5-1 to TRBJ2-5, with 9 bases that match TRBD2. The J segment lost 2 bases and the V segment lost 4 bases, leaving 9 bases of the junction unmatched. CDR3 length: 16 residues. CDR1 and CDR2 from the germline V gene are SGHRS and YFSETQ. CDR3 DNA sequence: TGCGCCAGCAGCATCTCGACTAGCGGAGAACAAGAGACCCAGTACTTC. Encoded protein: CASSISTSGEQETQYF.

This chain links TRBV20-1 with TRBJ1-2; 7 bases fit TRBD1. The trim removed 1 base at V and 3 bases at J, leaving 2 bases unmatched. Germline values: CDR1 DFQATT, CDR2 SNEGSKA (reference sequence). The CDR3 extends over 13 amino acids. The CDR3 region is CSARVGTDYGYTF. CDR3 DNA sequence: TGCAGTGCTAGAGTAGGGACAGACTATGGCTACACCTTC.

This clonotype occurred a few times. The chain's CDR3 is CSASAGGWTSNSPLHF. DNA of the CDR3: TGCAGTGCCTCCGCCGGTGGTTGGACAAGTAATTCACCCCTCCACTTT. This chain uses TRBV20-1 with TRBJ1-6; TRBD1 is a possible D gene (5 bases). CDR1 and CDR2 (germline): DFQATT, SNEGSKA (reference sequence). The CDR3 consists of 16 residues. V dropped 6 bases and J dropped 6 bases, with 21 bases sitting between them.

This chain uses TRBV5-1 with TRBJ2-2, with TRBD1 matching 10 bases. Trimming removed 2 bases from V and 7 bases from J; junction bases left unmatched: 8. Germline V gives CDR1 SGHRS, CDR2 YFSETQ. The CDR3 sequence is 16 residues long. The CDR3 DNA follows: TGCGCCAGCAGCTTCGGGACAGGGGTCATAAGCGGGGAGCTGTTTTTT. Residues: CASSFGTGVISGELFF.

The chain employs TRBV30 and TRBJ2-1, with 8 bases identical to TRBD2. CDR1 and CDR2 from the germline V gene are GTSNPN and SVGIG (reference sequence). The trim removed 7 bases at V and 8 bases at J, leaving 7 bases unmatched. The CDR3 length is 12 residues. The CDR3 is CASGLDTDEQFF. The CDR3 DNA is TGTGCCTCGGGACTAGATACCGATGAGCAGTTCTTC.

This clonotype was observed at least ten times. The V gene is TRBV7-2, the J gene TRBJ1-4; no firm D call. Deletions cut 5 bases from V and 0 bases from J, with 19 bases between. In germline, CDR1 is SGHTA, CDR2 FQGNSA. The CDR3 consists of 18 residues. Here the CDR3 DNA reads TGTGCCAGCAGCCCAGAGATATTTGCCGCAGCAACTAATGAAAAACTGTTTTTT. Amino acids: CASSPEIFAAATNEKLFF. Together with reference TRBV7-2 and TRBJ1-4, the CDR3 gives the full variable domain: GAGVSQSPSNKVTEKGKDVELRCDPISGHTALYWYRQSLGQGLEFLIYFQGNSAPDKSGLPSDRFSAERTGGSVSTLTIQRTQQEDSAVYLCASSPEIFAAATNEKLFFGSGTQLSVL.

J is TRBJ2-2 and V is TRBV11-2, with 9 bases aligning to TRBD2. The CDR3 is 16 amino acids. CDR1 and CDR2 (germline): SGHAT, FQNNGV. The V and J ends lost 1 base and 3 bases, in that order; junction bases with no gene match: 3. This CDR3 reads CASSLGGRADTGELFF. The DNA for the CDR3 is TGTGCCAGCAGCTTAGGCGGGAGGGCCGACACCGGGGAGCTGTTTTTT.

In its sample, this clonotype was seen many times. The chain has TRBV12-3 or TRBV12-4 and TRBJ2-2; 7 nucleotides agree with TRBD1. V trimming: 1 base; J trimming: 4 bases; junction bases outside the gene matches: 6. The CDR3 contains 16 residues. The CDR3 region is CASSLGQGVITGELFF. CDR3 in DNA: TGTGCCAGCAGTTTAGGTCAGGGGGTAATCACCGGGGAGCTGTTTTTT.

This clonotype was observed at least ten times. This chain uses TRBV11-2 with TRBJ1-3; D might be TRBD1 (5 bases). Germline CDR1 and CDR2: SGHAT and FQNNGV. Trimming pared 2 bases from V and 0 bases from J, leaving 8 bases between. This CDR3 is built from 15 residues. In nucleotides, the CDR3 is TGTGCCAGCAGCTTATCGGGGGGCTCTGGAAACACCATATATTTT. It encodes CASSLSGGSGNTIYF.

This clonotype was seen only a few times. The chain has TRBV19 and TRBJ2-7; 9 bases align to TRBD1. V lost 4 bases and J lost 1; bases outside the gene matches: 5. Germline CDR1 is LNHDA and CDR2 is SQIVND (reference sequence). The CDR3 consists of 15 residues. The CDR3 region is CASSRRTGESYEQYF. As DNA, the CDR3 is TGTGCCAGTAGTAGACGGACAGGGGAGTCCTACGAGCAGTACTTC.

This clonotype was recorded at least ten times. V gene TRBV7-3 combines with J gene TRBJ2-6, with 14 bases aligning to TRBD2. This CDR3 region has 18 residues. The ends lost 4 bases at V and 1 base at J; junction bases unmatched: 3. Germline V gene sequence: CDR1 SGHTA, CDR2 FQGTGA. The CDR3 loop reads CASSSGLAGESGANVLTF. For the CDR3, the DNA is TGTGCCAGCAGCTCGGGACTAGCGGGAGAGTCTGGGGCCAACGTCCTGACTTTC.

This clonotype was seen many times. CDR3 DNA: TGTGCCAGCAGGCGGGGCGTCACCGGGGAGCTGTTTTTT. Translated: CASRRGVTGELFF. This rearrangement joins TRBV2 to TRBJ2-2; perhaps TRBD2 as D (6 bases). The CDR3 contains 13 residues. The V end was cut by 6 bases, the J end by 4 bases, with 9 bases between. The germline CDR1 and CDR2 sequences are SNHLY and FYNNEI.

This clonotype was counted at least ten times. The CDR3 sequence is CASMGWNQPQHF. CDR3 coding DNA: TGTGCCAGCATGGGGTGGAATCAGCCCCAGCATTTT. This chain uses TRBV12-3 or TRBV12-4 with TRBJ1-5; D call uncertain. Trimming cost V 7 bases and J 4 bases, with 8 bases left between them. This CDR3 is 12 amino acids long.

The chain has TRBV24-1 and TRBJ2-7; 7 bases are shared with TRBD2. The V gene's germline CDR1 is KGHDR and CDR2 SFDVKD. The trim removed 5 bases at V and 6 bases at J, leaving 6 bases unmatched. The CDR3 runs 13 residues. CDR3 in amino acids: CATSVGGSSEQYF. The CDR3 DNA follows: TGTGCCACCAGTGTTGGCGGGAGCTCCGAGCAGTACTTC.

This clonotype was seen repeatedly, ten times or more. The V and J genes are TRBV27 and TRBJ2-5; TRBD2 matches at 10 bases. V lost 2 bases and J lost 7; bases outside the gene matches: 4. The germline gives CDR1 MNHEY, CDR2 SMNVEV (reference sequence). The CDR3 has 14 amino acids. The CDR3 reads CASSLLAGVGTQYF. The CDR3 bases are TGTGCCAGCAGTTTACTAGCGGGAGTAGGGACCCAGTACTTC.

The V call is TRBV19, the J call TRBJ2-4; D is tentatively TRBD1 or TRBD2 (5 bases each). Germline CDR1 reads LNHDA; CDR2 reads SQIVND (reference sequence). The CDR3 consists of 12 residues. V lost 3 bases and J 9 bases, leaving 9 bases between the germline ends. The CDR3 protein is CASSMGVGIQYF. The CDR3 region has the DNA TGTGCCAGTAGTATGGGGGTGGGCATTCAGTACTTC.

The table lists this clonotype with many counts. The chain couples TRBV28 to TRBJ2-7; a possible D gene is TRBD2 (5 bases). Trimming pared 4 bases from V and 4 bases from J, leaving 20 bases between. Germline V CDR1 and CDR2: MDHEN, SYDVKM. The CDR3 is made up of 16 amino acids. The CDR3 protein is CASSSRHPPSFYEQYF. The CDR3, as DNA: TGTGCCAGCAGTTCACGACATCCCCCTAGCTTTTACGAGCAGTACTTC.

The chain has TRBV28 and TRBJ2-2; 8 nucleotides agree with TRBD1. Germline loops: CDR1 MDHEN, CDR2 SYDVKM. This CDR3 region has 15 residues. The J segment lost 5 bases and the V segment lost 6 bases, leaving 8 bases of the junction unmatched. The CDR3 loop is CASSLRRTGTGELFF. The CDR3, as DNA: TGTGCCAGCAGCCTTAGGCGGACAGGGACCGGGGAGCTGTTTTTT.

About this clonotype itself: With a much larger clone just one base away, this may be a read error. The rearrangement links TRBV12-3 or TRBV12-4 to TRBJ2-7; 7 nucleotides match TRBD2. The length of the CDR3 is 15 residues. After removal of 7 bases from V and 0 bases from J, the junction contained 9 bases not matched to a gene. The CDR3 region is CASKPSSGASYEQYF. The CDR3 DNA reads as TGTGCCAGCAAACCCTCTAGCGGAGCCTCCTACGAGCAGTACTTC.

V and J are TRBV29-1 and TRBJ2-1; possible D gene TRBD2, 6 bases. The CDR3 is 16 amino acids. Germline CDR1 is SQVTM and CDR2 is ANQGSEA. Trimming stripped 5 bases from V and 3 bases from J, with 20 bases between. CDR3 sequence (DNA): TGCAGCGTTTCTCCCCGGTCTAGCGCCTTCTACAATGAGCAGTTCTTC. This translates into CSVSPRSSAFYNEQFF.

Only a few counts were recorded for this clonotype. The genes are TRBV15 and TRBJ2-5; possibly TRBD1 or TRBD2 for D (5 bases each). V dropped 1 base and J dropped 4 bases, with 13 bases sitting between them. The CDR3 is 15 residues long. The germline gives CDR1 LNHNV, CDR2 YYDKDF (reference sequence). CDR3 protein: CATSRAGADGETQYF. The CDR3 DNA sequence: TGTGCCACCAGCAGAGCCGGGGCGGACGGAGAGACCCAGTACTTC.

V gene TRBV7-9 combines with J gene TRBJ2-3, with 12 nucleotides matching TRBD2. With 5 bases clipped from V and 3 bases from J, the junction kept 6 bases outside the gene matches. This CDR3 has 16 residues. From germline, CDR1 is SEHNR and CDR2 FQNEAQ (reference sequence). The CDR3 bases are TGTGCCAGCAGCCCCCGACTAGCGGGAGAGACAGATACGCAGTATTTT. Residues: CASSPRLAGETDTQYF.

This clonotype was detected many times. The V call is TRBV20-1, the J call TRBJ1-5; 10 bases are a match to TRBD1. The CDR3 is 15 amino acids. V was pared by 5 bases and J by 0 bases, with 4 bases of the junction left unmatched. The germline gives CDR1 DFQATT, CDR2 SNEGSKA (reference sequence). The CDR3 bases are TGCAGTGCTTGGGACAGGGGAGGTAGCAATCAGCCCCAGCATTTT. It specifies CSAWDRGGSNQPQHF.

This chain uses TRBV6-9 with TRBJ2-3; the D gene could be TRBD1 or TRBD2 (6 bases each). The length of the CDR3 is 15 residues. Deletions cut 3 bases from V and 8 bases from J, with 18 bases between. Germline V gene data show CDR1 as MNHGY and CDR2 as SVAAGI. This CDR3 reads CASSYSSGALSTQYF. The CDR3 DNA is TGTGCCAGCAGTTACTCATCGGGGGCCCTAAGTACGCAGTATTTT.

This clonotype was counted ten times or more. The rearrangement uses TRBV7-2 and TRBJ2-5; 8 nucleotides line up with TRBD1. Germline assignment: CDR1 SGHTA and CDR2 FQGNSA. V shed 0 bases, J shed 5 bases, and the junction held 5 bases outside the gene matches. The CDR3 totals 15 residues. DNA of the CDR3: TGTGCCAGCAGCTTAGCTGGGACAGGACGGGAGACCCAGTACTTC. It yields the protein CASSLAGTGRETQYF.

This clonotype was counted a few times. V and J are TRBV10-2 and TRBJ2-7, with D tentatively TRBD2 (6 bases). Germline CDR1 reads WSHSY; CDR2 reads SAAADI. The CDR3 covers 16 residues. The V end lost 3 bases, the J end lost 2 bases, and 17 bases lay between the germline ends. The CDR3 sequence: CASSDPGGAQPYEQYF. The CDR3 nucleotides are TGCGCCAGCAGTGACCCCGGAGGGGCTCAACCCTACGAGCAGTACTTC.

In its sample, this clonotype was seen many times. The CDR3, as DNA: TGTGCCAGCAGTAGGGACAGGGGGCAAACTGAAGCTTTCTTT. Translated, it gives CASSRDRGQTEAFF. The chain combines TRBV28 with TRBJ1-1, with 12 nucleotides matching TRBD1. The V and J ends lost 5 bases and 5 bases, in that order; junction bases with no gene match: 3. CDR3 length equals 14 residues. Germline-derived CDR1 and CDR2 are MDHEN and SYDVKM.

This clonotype has more than one count but fewer than ten. The gene calls are TRBV10-3 and TRBJ1-1; D unclear. V shed 0 bases and J shed 0 bases, with 8 bases lying between them. CDR3 length equals 15 residues. Germline CDR1 ENHRY, CDR2 SYGVKD. The CDR3 DNA follows: TGTGCCATCAGTGAGTCAGGCGGATTGAACACTGAAGCTTTCTTT. It yields the protein CAISESGGLNTEAFF.

The table lists this clonotype with many counts. V usage is TRBV3-1 and J usage is TRBJ1-5, with unresolved D. V was pared by 0 bases and J by 7 bases, with 7 bases between. The CDR3 spans 13 residues. Germline CDR1 is LGHDT and CDR2 is YNNKEL (reference sequence). The CDR3 nucleotides read TGTGCCAGCAGCCAAGATCCCGTCCAGCCCCAGCATTTT. As protein: CASSQDPVQPQHF. Drawing the rest from reference TRBV3-1 and TRBJ1-5, the complete variable domain is DTAVSQTPKYLVTQMGNDKSIKCEQNLGHDTMYWYKQDSKKFLKIMFSYNNKELIINETVPNRFSPKSPDKAHLNLHINSLELGDSAVYFCASSQDPVQPQHFGDGTRLSIL.